This entry is about one TCR beta chain. The data were obtained in a study of blood T cell repertoires in COVID-19. Whole-study context: PBMCs, B-cell-depleted T cells, or T cells provided the cDNA or gDNA that made up the material.

Recruitment covered 20 to 25 US areas and drew participants whose ages spanned about 18 to 100 years. As processed by the authors: Counts of nucleated cells, estimated from reference gene primer amplification, were obtained. Libraries were prepared by immunoSEQ multiplex PCR; TCRdb keeps only in-frame clonotypes and omits some of them. Clonal size and the V and J genes are those of that table, whereas D and trimming came from the DNA. The sample shows about 500,000 clones, approximately 86% of them seen only once. Trimming pared 2 bases from V and 5 bases from J, leaving 12 bases between. The CDR3 runs to 15 residues. The germline gives CDR1 MNHEY, CDR2 SMNVEV (reference sequence).

This receptor was obtained from a woman under 30 who had recovered from COVID-19. The rearrangement uses TRBV27 and TRBJ2-2; tentative D call: TRBD1 (5 bases). The sample comprised PBMCs or T cells enriched from blood (not recorded which). Here the CDR3 reads CASSLAGSETGELFF. CDR3 DNA: TGTGCCAGCAGTTTAGCAGGGTCGGAAACCGGGGAGCTGTTTTTT.